The 13 T cell receptor beta chains in this list originate from one sample, sequenced in a study of CD8+ T cells in alopecia areata. The authors extracted RNA and reverse transcribed it into cDNA as the sequencing template. The assay was immunoSEQ multiplex PCR, and TCRdb's table has in-frame clones only and misses some. This table has 150,000 or so clones, 80% to 90% appearing once. The sequencing used CD8+ T cells sorted from blood, collected at week 0. The origin of the receptors is a human donor with alopecia areata.

This clone has just one count. This chain connects TRBV29-1 to TRBJ1-1; 9 nucleotides agree with TRBD1. The V gene end was trimmed by 6 bases and the J gene end by 0 bases; junction bases not matched to a gene: 8. The V gene's germline CDR1 is SQVTM and CDR2 ANQGSEA. The CDR3 loop spans 15 amino acids. The CDR3 protein is CSVPPTGGLNTEAFF. DNA for the CDR3: TGCAGCGTACCGCCGACAGGGGGACTGAACACTGAAGCTTTCTTT.

The chain carries TRBV29-1 and TRBJ2-4, with 7 positions matching TRBD1. CDR1 SQVTM and CDR2 ANQGSEA come from the germline V gene. The CDR3 totals 14 residues. After removal of 7 bases from V and 5 bases from J, the junction contained 11 bases not matched to a gene. The CDR3 region has the DNA TGCAGCGCAATTGAAGGGGGCCGGGAAAACATTCAGTACTTC. Its protein product is CSAIEGGRENIQYF.

For the CDR3, the DNA is TGCAGCGTTGAAGAGCGGGGGCCCGGCGATGAGCAGTTCTTC. It codes for CSVEERGPGDEQFF. The V and J genes are TRBV29-1 and TRBJ2-1; weak D call: TRBD2 (7 bases). The ends were cut back, 0 bases at V and 8 bases at J, with 14 bases in the middle. CDR3 length: 14 amino acids. CDR1 SQVTM and CDR2 ANQGSEA come from the germline V gene.

V is TRBV4-1 and J is TRBJ2-1, with TRBD1 identical over 8 bases. After removal of 1 base from V and 8 bases from J, the junction contained 4 bases not matched to a gene. This CDR3 region has 14 residues. Germline CDR1 is MGHRA and CDR2 is YSYEKL. CDR3 residues: CASSQGQGSDEQFF. The CDR3 nucleotides read TGCGCCAGCAGCCAAGGACAGGGGTCAGATGAGCAGTTCTTC.

This clone was detected only a few times. The chain combines TRBV30 with TRBJ2-7, with 7 bases fitting TRBD1. This CDR3 is 12 amino acids long. CDR1 and CDR2 from the germline V gene are GTSNPN and SVGIG (reference sequence). With 5 bases clipped from V and 1 base from J, the junction kept 2 bases outside the gene matches. CDR3 nucleotide sequence: TGTGCCTGGGGGACAGATTCCTACGAGCAGTACTTC. Protein sequence: CAWGTDSYEQYF.

The V and J genes are TRBV4-2 and TRBJ2-3, with TRBD2 matching over 9 bases. This CDR3 has 19 residues. V lost 0 bases, J lost 1 base, and 11 bases stayed unmatched. The V gene's germline CDR1 is LGHNA and CDR2 YNFKEQ. The CDR3 DNA reads TGTGCCAGCAGCCAAGAGGGAGCGGGAGGTGTTGTCGGCACAGATACGCAGTATTTT. This gives the protein CASSQEGAGGVVGTDTQYF.

The genes are TRBV6-5 and TRBJ2-7; 7 positions agree with TRBD1. The CDR3 length is 15 residues. Germline V lookup: CDR1 MNHEY, CDR2 SVGAGI. V lost 6 bases, J lost 3 bases, and 11 bases stayed unmatched. CDR3 in amino acids: CASSTRGFVGYEQYF. The CDR3 DNA sequence: TGTGCCAGCAGCACCAGGGGGTTCGTTGGCTACGAGCAGTACTTC.

In this sample, this clone turned up once. The V and J genes are TRBV19 and TRBJ1-2, with TRBD1 matching 8 bases. The CDR3 loop spans 11 amino acids. Per the germline V gene, CDR1 is LNHDA and CDR2 is SQIVND (reference sequence). CDR3 residues: CGTGTGGGYTF. CDR3 sequence (DNA): TGTGGTACCGGGACAGGCGGGGGCTACACCTTC.

The chain links TRBV20-1 to TRBJ1-2; TRBD1 might be the D (5 bases). V was clipped by 7 bases and J by 6 bases, with 12 bases between them. Per the germline V gene, CDR1 is DFQATT and CDR2 is SNEGSKA (reference sequence). CDR3 size: 11 residues. For the CDR3, the DNA is TGCAGTGGGAGGCAGGGTGATGGCTACACCTTC. This sequence encodes CSGRQGDGYTF.

V gene TRBV7-9 combines with J gene TRBJ2-1, with 8 bases fitting TRBD2. CDR3 length equals 11 residues. The ends lost 3 bases at V and 15 bases at J; junction bases unmatched: 4. Germline lookup yields CDR1 SEHNR and CDR2 FQNEAQ (reference sequence). The CDR3 nucleotides are TGTGCCAGCAGCTTGGGACTAGTTCGGTTCTTC. Its protein product is CASSLGLVRFF. The whole variable domain, filled in from reference TRBV7-9 and TRBJ2-1, reads DTGVSQNPRHKITKRGQNVTFRCDPISEHNRLYWYRQTLGQGPEFLTYFQNEAQLEKSRLLSDRFSAERPKGSFSTLEIQRTEQGDSAMYLCASSLGLVRFFGPGTRLTVL.

The genes are TRBV9 and TRBJ2-1, with TRBD2 matching over 10 bases. The CDR3 has 15 amino acids. The trim removed 0 bases at V and 6 bases at J, leaving 3 bases unmatched. The germline CDR1 and CDR2 sequences are SGDLS and YYNGEE. CDR3 bases: TGTGCCAGCAGCGTAGATATAGCGGGAGGCAATGAGCAGTTCTTC. This sequence encodes CASSVDIAGGNEQFF.

This chain connects TRBV11-2 to TRBJ1-5, with D possibly being TRBD1 (5 bases). The V and J ends lost 0 bases and 3 bases respectively, with 9 bases between them. The CDR3 loop spans 15 amino acids. Germline lookup yields CDR1 SGHAT and CDR2 FQNNGV. CDR3 protein: CASSLDGGFNQPQHF. The CDR3, as DNA: TGTGCCAGCAGCTTAGATGGGGGGTTCAATCAGCCCCAGCATTTT.

In this sample, this clone turned up once. This rearrangement joins TRBV4-1 to TRBJ2-7, with D unclear. There are 16 residues in the CDR3. Germline values: CDR1 MGHRA, CDR2 YSYEKL. The V end was cut by 0 bases, the J end by 2 bases, with 14 bases between. The CDR3 sequence is CASSQESESDPYEQYF. The CDR3 DNA sequence: TGCGCCAGCAGCCAAGAGAGCGAATCGGACCCCTACGAGCAGTACTTC.